Listed below are T cell receptor beta chains from one sample, sequenced in a study of blood T cell repertoires in COVID-19. Assay: immunoSEQ multiplex PCR; the TCRdb copy retains only in-frame clones and omits some. Counted here are around 270,000 clones, 88% occurring once; the ten biggest clones make up 4%. Source material: peripheral blood. These receptors were obtained from a man aged 55 to 70 who had recovered from COVID-19. Both conserved end residues are part of each CDR3. The D gene is left open where the match is weak. Clone size is shown for a subset of rows, as once, few, many or a class of expanded clone.

V,size,J,D,DNA,CDR3
TRBV4-2,.,TRBJ2-7,TRBD2,TGTGCCAGCAGCCAAGAAGCGGGGGCCTACGAGCAGTACTTC,CASSQEAGAYEQYF
TRBV9,few,TRBJ1-2,.,TGTGCCAGCAGCCCACTTCGGACAGCTAACTATGGCTACACCTTC,CASSPLRTANYGYTF
TRBV2,.,TRBJ1-4,.,TGTGCCAGCACCCCTGGGTTAGGGGGACGAGAAAAACTGTTTTTT,CASTPGLGGREKLFF
TRBV3-1/TRBV3-2,.,TRBJ2-3,.,TGTGCCAGCAGCCAAAGGGGTGGGCGGAACACAGATACGCAGTATTTT,CASSQRGGRNTDTQYF
TRBV9,.,TRBJ2-7,.,TGTGCCAGCAGCGTAGCTACGACTTCGATCCACGAGCAGTACTTC,CASSVATTSIHEQYF
TRBV19,few,TRBJ1-1,.,TGTGCCAGTAGTATAGATCGAGGGAACACTGAAGCTTTCTTT,CASSIDRGNTEAFF
TRBV6-5,.,TRBJ2-1,TRBD2,TGTGCCAGTCATCCGGGACTAGTCTCGGGTGAGCAGTTCTTC,CASHPGLVSGEQFF
TRBV2,few,TRBJ1-2,.,TGTGCCAGCATTACACCCGGGGGTAACTATGGCTACACCTTC,CASITPGGNYGYTF
TRBV9,.,TRBJ1-1,.,TGTGCCAGCAGCGTAAACTACGACCGGGACAAATCTGAAGCTTTCTTT,CASSVNYDRDKSEAFF
TRBV25-1,.,TRBJ2-7,TRBD1,TGTGCCAGCAGTGTAGGGACAGGGGGCCAATACGAGCAGTACTTC,CASSVGTGGQYEQYF
TRBV10-1,.,TRBJ2-7,TRBD1,TGCGCCAGCAGTGATCCCACAGGGGGCACCTACGAGCAGTACTTC,CASSDPTGGTYEQYF
TRBV5-1,.,TRBJ2-7,.,TGCGCCAGCAGCCTGGCCGGGACAAGACAATACGAGCAGTACTTC,CASSLAGTRQYEQYF
TRBV5-5,.,TRBJ1-2,.,TGTGCCAGCAGCTTGGGGGTGCAGGGCACTGTTCGTAACTATAATGGCTACACCTTC,CASSLGVQGTVRNYNGYTF
TRBV30,.,TRBJ2-7,.,TGTGCCTGGAGGACCCGGGATCGCATCTACGAGCAGTACTTC,CAWRTRDRIYEQYF
TRBV19,few,TRBJ1-2,.,TGTGCCAGTAGTGACAGCTCCTATGGCTACACCTTC,CASSDSSYGYTF
TRBV5-1,.,TRBJ2-2,.,TGCGCCAGCAGCCCCCTTATGACCGGGGAGCTGTTTTTT,CASSPLMTGELFF
TRBV7-8,.,TRBJ2-7,TRBD1,TGTGCCAGCAGCTTAGTTGAGGGGGCGCTTGAGCAGTACTTC,CASSLVEGALEQYF
TRBV6-4,once,TRBJ2-3,TRBD1,TGTGCCAGCAGTAAACGTCTAACAGGGGGTCCCGGAGATACGCAGTATTTT,CASSKRLTGGPGDTQYF
TRBV19,once,TRBJ2-2,TRBD1,TGTGCCAGTAGGACTCCGGGACAGGGAGGTCGCACCGGGGAGCTGTTTTTT,CASRTPGQGGRTGELFF
TRBV7-9,few,TRBJ1-2,TRBD1,TGTGCCAGCAGACCGGACAGGGTAGGGTCGAACTATGGCTACACCTTC,CASRPDRVGSNYGYTF
TRBV7-9,.,TRBJ2-7,.,TGTGCCAGCAGCCTTACACAGGGTCCCTACGAGCAGTACTTC,CASSLTQGPYEQYF
TRBV7-9,.,TRBJ1-1,.,TGTGCCAGCAGCGGCAGACAGACTGAAGCTTTCTTT,CASSGRQTEAFF
TRBV5-8,.,TRBJ2-3,TRBD2,TGTGCCAGCAGCTTGGTTAGCGGGGGCCTCTTGGATACGCAGTATTTT,CASSLVSGGLLDTQYF
TRBV7-8,.,TRBJ2-1,TRBD2,TGTGCCAGCAGCTTAGATGCGGGGGGGCTCGGTGAGCAGTTCTTC,CASSLDAGGLGEQFF
TRBV11-2,.,TRBJ2-1,TRBD2,TGTGCCAGCAGCCGGACTAGCGGGGACTACAATGAGCAGTTCTTC,CASSRTSGDYNEQFF
TRBV12-5,once,TRBJ1-2,TRBD1,TGTGCTAGTGGTTTACAACAGGGGAGGATGAACTATGGCTACACCTTC,CASGLQQGRMNYGYTF
TRBV11-3,.,TRBJ1-1,TRBD1,TGTGCCAGCAGCACCAGGACAGGGTCAGCTTTCTTT,CASSTRTGSAFF
TRBV9,.,TRBJ2-3,.,TGTGCCAGCAGCGATCAGTCTAGCACAGATACGCAGTATTTT,CASSDQSSTDTQYF
TRBV5-1,.,TRBJ2-1,.,TGCGCCAGCAGCCCCAGTGAAGGGGCGAAGTACAATGAGCAGTTCTTC,CASSPSEGAKYNEQFF
TRBV15,.,TRBJ1-2,.,TGTGCCACCAGCAGAGTGAGGGAGAACTATGGCTACACCTTC,CATSRVRENYGYTF
TRBV7-3,few,TRBJ2-5,TRBD1,TGTGCCAGCAGCCCCGCCCTTGGGACAGTAGACCAAGAGACCCAGTACTTC,CASSPALGTVDQETQYF
TRBV9,few,TRBJ1-1,.,TGTGCCAGCAGCGAGGGTTCAGGGGCCTCAACCTTGAACACTGAAGCTTTCTTT,CASSEGSGASTLNTEAFF
TRBV6-4,.,TRBJ1-2,TRBD1,TGTGCCAGCAGTTATTCCAGAGGGACAGGTTATGGCTACACCTTC,CASSYSRGTGYGYTF
TRBV5-5,.,TRBJ2-1,TRBD2,TGTGCCAGCAGCCTTTCTAGCGGGGGGTACAATGAGCAGTTCTTC,CASSLSSGGYNEQFF
TRBV7-9,.,TRBJ1-6,TRBD1,TGTGCCAGCAGCATAACCGGGACAGTTAATTCACCCCTCCACTTT,CASSITGTVNSPLHF
TRBV28,once,TRBJ2-3,.,TGTGCCAGCACCCTAACCGGGTATACCGGCACAGATACGCAGTATTTT,CASTLTGYTGTDTQYF
TRBV6-2/TRBV6-3,.,TRBJ2-5,TRBD2,TGTGCCAGCAGTTACTCGGCCTTAGCGGGGAGTGCGGAGACCCAGTACTTC,CASSYSALAGSAETQYF
TRBV19,.,TRBJ2-1,.,TGTGCCAGTAGTATTGAGACAGACAATGAGCAGTTCTTC,CASSIETDNEQFF
TRBV7-3,.,TRBJ1-6,TRBD1,TGTGCCAGCAGCCCGGGACAGCATAATTCACCCCTCCACTTT,CASSPGQHNSPLHF
TRBV19,.,TRBJ2-7,TRBD1,TGTGCCAGTAGTTTCTCGTCCGGGACAGCCGCCCAAATCTACGAGCAGTACTTC,CASSFSSGTAAQIYEQYF
TRBV2,.,TRBJ1-1,.,TGTGCCAGCAGTTTCTTACAGGGCAGGAACACTGAAGCTTTCTTT,CASSFLQGRNTEAFF
TRBV7-6,.,TRBJ2-2,TRBD2,TGTGCCAGCAGCTTGACCGGGACTAGCGGCACCGGGGAGCTGTTTTTT,CASSLTGTSGTGELFF
TRBV19,.,TRBJ1-4,TRBD1,TGTGCCAGTAGTCCGGGACAGGGCCAGGTTAATGAAAAACTGTTTTTT,CASSPGQGQVNEKLFF
TRBV10-3,.,TRBJ2-5,TRBD2,TGTGCCATCAGAGACGGGGGGGCCGGGGAGACCCAGTACTTC,CAIRDGGAGETQYF
TRBV5-1,.,TRBJ2-3,.,TGCGCCAGCCGCGGGGATACGCAGTATTTT,CASRGDTQYF
TRBV11-2,.,TRBJ2-7,.,TGTGCCAGCAGCTTAGATCCCCGGGTTGTTGAAAAGCAGTACTTC,CASSLDPRVVEKQYF